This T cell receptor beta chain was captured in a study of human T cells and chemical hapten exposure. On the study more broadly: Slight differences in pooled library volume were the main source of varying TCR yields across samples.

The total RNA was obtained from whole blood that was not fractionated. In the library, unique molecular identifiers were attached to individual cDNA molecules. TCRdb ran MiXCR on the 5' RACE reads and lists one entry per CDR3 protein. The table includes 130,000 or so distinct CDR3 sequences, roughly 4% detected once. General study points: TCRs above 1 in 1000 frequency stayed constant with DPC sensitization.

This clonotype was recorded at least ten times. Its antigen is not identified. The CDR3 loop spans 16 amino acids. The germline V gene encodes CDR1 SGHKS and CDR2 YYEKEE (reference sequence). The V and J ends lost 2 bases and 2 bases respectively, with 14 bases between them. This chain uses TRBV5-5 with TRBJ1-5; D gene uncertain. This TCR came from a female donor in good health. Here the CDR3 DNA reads TGTGCCAGCAGCTTCGGTTCGATAATGGGCAATCAGCCCCAGCATTTT. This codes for CASSFGSIMGNQPQHF.